This TCR beta chain was sequenced for a study of naive CD8 T cells in extremely preterm neonates (dated by TCRdb to about 2017). Study-wide context: The adult participants' age range is given as 25-50 years in the abstract but as 20-50 years in the methods. The study compared the TCRbeta CDR3 repertoires of sorted naive CD8+ T cells among four age groups: extremely preterm neonates, term neonates, young children and adults. Study-wide findings and limitations: Among the limitations the authors pointed out were a small sample size and productive template counts that varied across preterm samples. A larger fraction of CDR3 nucleotide sequences was shared among preterm neonates (about 2.7%) than among term neonates (0.4%), young children (0.03%) and adults (about 0.01%). Prospective longitudinal studies of preterm and term neonates were called for by the authors so that T cell development could be tracked within individuals. Compared with the older groups, preterm CDR3s were shorter and closer to germline, carrying fewer N additions and showing less junctional trimming. Compared with all other age groups, preterm neonates showed significantly lower iChao1 richness (p < 0.05) along with an even clone distribution, indicating a less rich repertoire.

The junction shows trimming of 7 bases on V and 2 bases on J, plus 15 bases between the germline ends. CDR1 and CDR2 are read off the germline V gene as SGHNT and YENEEA. From the cysteine through the phenylalanine, the CDR3 covers 14 amino acids. CDR3 DNA only is kept here, 42 bases in frame from base 1. Peripheral blood was donated by five healthy children aged about 16-60 months undergoing elective routine surgery and by five healthy nonsmoking adults. A FACSAria III cell sorter was used to sort live, Annexin V-negative naive CD8+ T cells (CD3+CD8+CD45RA+CCR7+). Each sample yielded roughly 20,000 to 110,000 sorted naive CD8+ T cells. Ficoll-Paque density gradient centrifugation of diluted blood was used to isolate mononuclear cells. Before sorting, mononuclear cells were cryopreserved in 10% DMSO with roughly 90% FBS and kept in long-term storage at -150 degrees C. After thawing, cells were stained with Annexin V along with antibodies against CD3, CD8, CCR7 and CD45RA. Genomic DNA was extracted from snap-frozen sorted cell pellets with the DNeasy Blood and Tissue Kit.

TCRbeta CDR3 regions were amplified from genomic DNA by a two-step, bias-controlled multiplex PCR. The multiplex PCR included primers specific for each TRBV and TRBJ gene segment. The immunoSEQ Assay was used to generate TCRbeta repertoire data. The authors' analysis ran thus. A relative-frequency ratio and a modified nearest-neighbor algorithm were applied to filter and cluster reads so that closely related sequences were merged. V, D and J gene assignments for CDR3 sequences followed IMGT annotation. Template counts were corrected for PCR amplification bias and quantified by comparison with synthetic TCR CDR3 analog sequences. Analyses were restricted to unique productive sequences, meaning in-frame CDR3 sequences without stop codons. The immunoSEQ Analyzer software was used to calculate clonality, defined as 1 minus Pielou's evenness, and iChao1 richness. Depending on the Shapiro-Wilk normality results, either Student's t-test or a non-parametric test was run in JMP for statistical testing. This is the immuneACCESS table as TCRdb keeps it, with only in-frame sequences that have V and J called. A part of the clones is gone; compared with another copy, unresolved V genes explain less than half, and the rest is unexplained. V, J and clone size reflect that table, while D and trimming were determined from the DNA. This sample is represented by about 7,100 clones; 95% to 98% of them were singletons. The ten largest clones represent about 0.3% of the sample.

Remarks on this clone: Its antigen has not been determined. It has no much larger one-base neighbor in the sample; base qualities were not kept.

The chain is encoded by TRBV11-3 joined to TRBJ2-7; possibly the D gene is TRBD1, per 6 matching bases. This sequence originates from a human donor in good health. Source material: naive CD8+ T cells from blood. The nucleotides are TGTGCCAGCAAAGGGCGACAGGCCGCCTACGAGCAGTACTTC. Its protein product is CASKGRQAAYEQYF.